This T cell receptor (beta chain) was recovered during a study of T cells in Graves' hyperthyroidism and ophthalmopathy. Amplified TCR beta CDR3 regions came from RNA transcripts. Carried out on the TCR CDR3, a first-round RT-PCR used the HTBI primer set. TCRdb processed the multiplex PCR reads anew with MiXCR; each CDR3 protein has one entry. The table lists 250,000 to 300,000 distinct CDR3 sequences, roughly 13% of them singletons. CDR3 length: 14 amino acids. The V segment lost 0 bases and the J segment 8 bases; nucleotides outside the gene matches: 6. Per germline, CDR1 MNHEY and CDR2 SVGAGI. This clonotype has at least ten counts.

This TCR was sampled from a woman between 35 and 50 years old with Graves' hyperthyroidism. Sequencing was done on a sample of blood. The chain uses TRBV6-5 and TRBJ1-2, with TRBD1 matching 7 bases. The CDR3 sequence: CASSYSRGRWGYTF. The CDR3 bases are TGTGCCAGCAGTTACTCGAGGGGGCGCTGGGGCTACACCTTC.